This TCR beta chain emerged from a study of T cell changes during pregnancy in multiple sclerosis. Losses at the gene ends were 8 bases for V and 3 bases for J; bases not matched to a gene: 10. Germline V lookup: CDR1 MGHDK, CDR2 SYGVNS. The CDR3 has 15 amino acids. Clones were read by immunoSEQ multiplex PCR, and TCRdb kept only the in-frame ones, dropping some. Of about 74,000 clones listed, about 85% are singletons. The sequencing used peripheral blood, collected before pregnancy. The TCR was taken from a female donor with multiple sclerosis, enrolled in a pregnancy study. This chain uses TRBV25-1 with TRBJ2-3; TRBD2 matches 8 bases. CDR3 sequence (DNA): TGTGCCAGCGCCCCCCGGGAGGGCCTTACAGATACGCAGTATTTT. Amino acids: CASAPREGLTDTQYF.